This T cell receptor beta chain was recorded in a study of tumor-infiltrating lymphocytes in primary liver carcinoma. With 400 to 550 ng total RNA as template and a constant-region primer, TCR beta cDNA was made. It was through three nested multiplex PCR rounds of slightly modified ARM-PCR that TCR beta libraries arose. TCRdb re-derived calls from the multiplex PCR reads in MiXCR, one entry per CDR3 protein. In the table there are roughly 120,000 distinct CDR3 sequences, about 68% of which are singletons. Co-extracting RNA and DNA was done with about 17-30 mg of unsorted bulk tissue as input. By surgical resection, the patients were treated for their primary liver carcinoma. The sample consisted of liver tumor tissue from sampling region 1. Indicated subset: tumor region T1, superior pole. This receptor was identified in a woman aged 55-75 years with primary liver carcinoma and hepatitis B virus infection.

CDR3 bases: TGCAGCGTTTCTAGCGTGAGTGCAGTTACGCAGTATTTT. Amino acids: CSVSSVSAVTQYF. The rearrangement joins TRBV29-1 to TRBJ2-3; perhaps TRBD2 as D (6 bases). Trimming took off 5 bases at V and 8 bases at J, with 17 bases between the two ends. CDR1 is SQVTM and CDR2 is ANQGSEA in the germline V gene. The CDR3 length is 13 residues.